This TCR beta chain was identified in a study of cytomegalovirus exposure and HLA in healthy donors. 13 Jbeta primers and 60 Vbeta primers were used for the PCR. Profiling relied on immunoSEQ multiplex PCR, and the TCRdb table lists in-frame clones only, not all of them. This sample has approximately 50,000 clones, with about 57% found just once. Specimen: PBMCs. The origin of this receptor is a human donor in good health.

This CDR3 is CASSLRGLAANEQFF. CDR3 bases: TGTGCCAGCAGCTTAAGGGGACTAGCCGCCAATGAGCAGTTCTTC. This chain connects TRBV7-3 to TRBJ2-1; the match to TRBD2 covers 9 bases. Germline V lookup: CDR1 SGHTA, CDR2 FQGTGA. V shed 1 base, J shed 6 bases, and the junction held 4 bases outside the gene matches. The CDR3 is 15 residues long.